Listed below are T cell receptor beta chains from one sample, sequenced in a study of cytomegalovirus exposure and HLA in healthy donors. Method: immunoSEQ multiplex PCR; TCRdb's copy keeps in-frame clones and lacks some. The table has 150,000 to 200,000 clones, around 80% seen once. The sequenced material came from PBMCs. These receptors originate from a woman in her thirties or forties in good health and CMV-seropositive. CDR3s include the opening cysteine and the closing phenylalanine or tryptophan. A D gene is named only where the DNA matches it firmly. Size is stated for part of the rows, as once, few or many counts, or as a class when the clone is expanded.

D gene	clone size	V gene	J gene	CDR3 DNA	CDR3 protein
NA	once	TRBV4-1	TRBJ1-2	TGCGCCAGCAGCCAAGGGGCAGGGGATGGTGGCTACACCTTC	CASSQGAGDGGYTF
NA	NA	TRBV28	TRBJ1-4	TGTGCCAGCAGCATGCAGCCTCCACCGGGAAATGAAAAACTGTTTTTT	CASSMQPPPGNEKLFF
TRBD2	few	TRBV5-1	TRBJ2-3	TGCGCCAGCAGCTCACTAGCGACAGATACGCAGTATTTT	CASSSLATDTQYF
NA	NA	TRBV5-1	TRBJ2-1	TGCGCCAGCAGCTTGGATATGAGCTCCTACAATGAGCAGTTCTTC	CASSLDMSSYNEQFF
NA	NA	TRBV7-8	TRBJ1-5	TGTGCCAGCAGCTTGGGGGGGCGTCAGCCCCAGCATTTT	CASSLGGRQPQHF
NA	NA	TRBV14	TRBJ1-3	TGTGCCAGCAGCCAAGGGGGCCTCCCCTCTGGAAACACCATATATTTT	CASSQGGLPSGNTIYF
TRBD2	once	TRBV28	TRBJ2-3	TGTGCCAGCAGTTTTAAGGCGGGAGGAGCAGATACGCAGTATTTT	CASSFKAGGADTQYF
TRBD1	NA	TRBV6-5	TRBJ1-1	TGTGCCAGCAGCGACAGGGGGGGCACTGAAGCTTTCTTT	CASSDRGGTEAFF
TRBD2	NA	TRBV5-1	TRBJ2-7	TGCGCCAGCAGCTTGGTGGCTAGCGGCACCTACGAGCAGTACTTC	CASSLVASGTYEQYF
NA	NA	TRBV28	TRBJ1-2	TGTGCCAGCAGGTCAGTTAACTATGGCTACACCTTC	CASRSVNYGYTF
TRBD1	few	TRBV19	TRBJ2-1	TGTGCCAGCGCCCCGGCAGGGGGATTCTCCTACAATGAGCAGTTCTTC	CASAPAGGFSYNEQFF
NA	NA	TRBV11-3	TRBJ2-5	TGTGCCAGCAGCTTAGACAGGGCAGAGACCCAGTACTTC	CASSLDRAETQYF
NA	NA	TRBV2	TRBJ2-7	TGTGCCACCTTATCTTCCTACGAGCAGTACTTC	CATLSSYEQYF
TRBD1	NA	TRBV9	TRBJ2-7	TGTGCCAGCAGCGTAGAATTGAATACAGGGGGCGAGCAGTACTTC	CASSVELNTGGEQYF
NA	NA	TRBV10-3	TRBJ1-2	TGTGCCATCAGTGAGCGGACAGTAGGCTCCTATGGCTACACCTTC	CAISERTVGSYGYTF
NA	once	TRBV4-2	TRBJ2-3	TGTGCCAGCAGCCAAACTAGCACAGATACGCAGTATTTT	CASSQTSTDTQYF
NA	NA	TRBV5-1	TRBJ1-3	TGCGCCAGCAGCTTGTCAACAGCTGGAAACACCATATATTTT	CASSLSTAGNTIYF
NA	NA	TRBV2	TRBJ1-4	TGTGCCAGCGCGGACAGTTCGGTTAAAAAACTGTTTTTT	CASADSSVKKLFF
TRBD2	NA	TRBV4-1	TRBJ2-3	TGCGCCAGCAGCCAACCAGCGGGAGACACAGATACGCAGTATTTT	CASSQPAGDTDTQYF
TRBD1	NA	TRBV19	TRBJ2-7	TGTGCCAGTAGTCCCCGGACAGGGTGGCAGTACTTC	CASSPRTGWQYF
TRBD2	NA	TRBV19	TRBJ2-2	TGTGCCAGTAGTCCGGCGGGACTAGCGGTGCCGGGCACCGGGGAGCTGTTTTTT	CASSPAGLAVPGTGELFF
NA	NA	TRBV5-1	TRBJ1-1	TGCGCCAGCAGCTTGGCGGGACGGGGGGATAACACTGAAGCTTTCTTT	CASSLAGRGDNTEAFF
NA	NA	TRBV7-9	TRBJ1-2	TGTGCCAGCAGCCTAGGTTCATCTGGCTACACCTTC	CASSLGSSGYTF